A selection of T cell receptor beta chains follows, all from one sample in a study of blood T cell repertoires in COVID-19. Data came from immunoSEQ multiplex PCR; TCRdb stores just in-frame clones and leaves some out. The sample consists of 110,000 or so clones, approximately 80% of them appearing once. The sequenced sample was peripheral blood. The receptors here all came from a woman in her 70s with acute or convalescent COVID-19. Both conserved end residues are part of each CDR3. Fields, in order: D gene, clone size, J gene, V gene, CDR3 protein, CDR3 DNA. D genes are given only for firm matches. For some rows the clone size is stated as once, few or many, or as a class when expanded; others skip it.

d_gene: -
abundance: -
j_gene: TRBJ1-1
v_gene: TRBV5-4
CDR3aa: CASSLLTGMNTEAFF
CDR3nt: TGTGCCAGCAGCTTATTGACCGGGATGAACACTGAAGCTTTCTTT

d_gene: TRBD1
abundance: few
j_gene: TRBJ1-5
v_gene: TRBV2
CDR3aa: CASRGQGSGPQHF
CDR3nt: TGTGCCAGCAGGGGACAGGGGTCCGGGCCCCAGCATTTT

d_gene: -
abundance: -
j_gene: TRBJ2-2
v_gene: TRBV7-9
CDR3aa: CASSLGLGGNAGELFF
CDR3nt: TGTGCCAGCAGCCTGGGACTCGGGGGAAATGCCGGGGAGCTGTTTTTT

d_gene: -
abundance: -
j_gene: TRBJ2-1
v_gene: TRBV4-3
CDR3aa: CASSPAGRPINEQFF
CDR3nt: TGCGCCAGCAGCCCCGCAGGCCGACCTATTAATGAGCAGTTCTTC

d_gene: -
abundance: -
j_gene: TRBJ1-6
v_gene: TRBV15
CDR3aa: CATSRDWGDVNSPLHF
CDR3nt: TGTGCCACCAGCAGAGATTGGGGGGATGTGAATTCACCCCTCCACTTT

d_gene: -
abundance: -
j_gene: TRBJ2-1
v_gene: TRBV7-9
CDR3aa: CASTRGNEQFF
CDR3nt: TGTGCCAGCACCCGGGGGAATGAGCAGTTCTTC

d_gene: -
abundance: -
j_gene: TRBJ2-5
v_gene: TRBV6-5
CDR3aa: CASSRAGERQETQYF
CDR3nt: TGTGCCAGCAGCCGAGCAGGGGAAAGACAAGAGACCCAGTACTTC

d_gene: TRBD2
abundance: -
j_gene: TRBJ2-1
v_gene: TRBV11-3
CDR3aa: CASSLTGGLYNEQFF
CDR3nt: TGTGCCAGCAGCTTAACGGGAGGTCTCTACAATGAGCAGTTCTTC

d_gene: -
abundance: -
j_gene: TRBJ1-4
v_gene: TRBV6-5
CDR3aa: CASRGFRGREKLFF
CDR3nt: TGTGCCAGCAGGGGGTTTAGGGGAAGGGAAAAACTGTTTTTT

d_gene: -
abundance: -
j_gene: TRBJ1-3
v_gene: TRBV5-1
CDR3aa: CASSLGQSNSAGNTIYF
CDR3nt: TGCGCCAGCAGCTTGGGACAGAGCAATTCCGCTGGAAACACCATATATTTT

d_gene: -
abundance: -
j_gene: TRBJ2-2
v_gene: TRBV29-1
CDR3aa: CSVEERWAGTGELFF
CDR3nt: TGCAGCGTTGAAGAACGCTGGGCAGGGACCGGGGAGCTGTTTTTT

d_gene: -
abundance: -
j_gene: TRBJ1-6
v_gene: TRBV11-2
CDR3aa: CASSLVTGPSPLHF
CDR3nt: TGTGCCAGCAGCTTAGTGACAGGTCCGTCACCCCTCCACTTT

d_gene: TRBD1
abundance: -
j_gene: TRBJ1-2
v_gene: TRBV6-5
CDR3aa: CASSYGRGINYGYTF
CDR3nt: TGTGCCAGCAGTTACGGCAGGGGGATTAACTATGGCTACACCTTC

d_gene: TRBD2
abundance: few
j_gene: TRBJ2-7
v_gene: TRBV28
CDR3aa: CASDKSGSSYEQYF
CDR3nt: TGTGCCAGCGATAAAAGCGGGAGCTCCTACGAGCAGTACTTC

d_gene: TRBD1
abundance: -
j_gene: TRBJ1-1
v_gene: TRBV5-1
CDR3aa: CASSWTGENTEAFF
CDR3nt: TGCGCCAGCAGCTGGACAGGGGAAAACACTGAAGCTTTCTTT

d_gene: -
abundance: once
j_gene: TRBJ2-3
v_gene: TRBV7-6
CDR3aa: CASSLGGVASSDTQYF
CDR3nt: TGTGCCAGCAGCTTAGGGGGGGTGGCTAGCTCAGATACGCAGTATTTT

d_gene: -
abundance: -
j_gene: TRBJ1-5
v_gene: TRBV12-3/TRBV12-4
CDR3aa: CASSFSEDQPQHF
CDR3nt: TGTGCCAGCAGTTTTTCGGAGGATCAGCCCCAGCATTTT

d_gene: -
abundance: -
j_gene: TRBJ1-4
v_gene: TRBV6-5
CDR3aa: CASSTDSKAGEKLFF
CDR3nt: TGTGCCAGCAGTACAGACAGTAAGGCAGGAGAAAAACTGTTTTTT

d_gene: -
abundance: -
j_gene: TRBJ2-5
v_gene: TRBV6-1
CDR3aa: CASSEGRFGTQYF
CDR3nt: TGTGCCAGCAGTGAAGGTCGTTTCGGGACCCAGTACTTC

d_gene: -
abundance: -
j_gene: TRBJ2-3
v_gene: TRBV29-1
CDR3aa: CSVKNRVYTTDTQYF
CDR3nt: TGCAGCGTTAAGAACAGGGTTTATACCACAGATACGCAGTATTTT

d_gene: -
abundance: -
j_gene: TRBJ1-5
v_gene: TRBV28
CDR3aa: CASSRGGRDSNQPQHF
CDR3nt: TGTGCCAGCAGTAGGGGAGGGAGGGATAGCAATCAGCCCCAGCATTTT

d_gene: -
abundance: -
j_gene: TRBJ2-1
v_gene: TRBV3-1/TRBV3-2
CDR3aa: CASSQRATQFF
CDR3nt: TGTGCCAGCAGCCAGAGGGCCACCCAGTTCTTC

d_gene: TRBD2
abundance: -
j_gene: TRBJ2-4
v_gene: TRBV7-2
CDR3aa: CASSSNSGRAGNIQYF
CDR3nt: TGTGCCAGCAGCTCCAACAGCGGGAGGGCTGGAAACATTCAGTACTTC

d_gene: TRBD2
abundance: -
j_gene: TRBJ2-3
v_gene: TRBV5-1
CDR3aa: CASSLDSGGTDTQYF
CDR3nt: TGCGCCAGCAGCTTGGATAGCGGGGGTACAGATACGCAGTATTTT